The entry below gives a single TCR beta chain sequence along with its context. The antigen it recognizes is unknown. These data originate in a study of monozygotic twins with inflammatory bowel disease (dated by TCRdb to about 2019). At the level of the whole study: The complete study included about 30 monozygotic twin pairs: 19 IBD-discordant Danish pairs and nine German pairs, of which four were IBD-concordant and five were IBD-discordant. Each individual had, on average, about 151 000 unique TCRalpha sequences and 181 000 unique TCRbeta sequences available for analysis. Disease-associated traits were sought mainly through comparisons between IBD patients and their genetically identical healthy co-twins within discordant pairs. Points the paper makes about the study in general: TCRbeta repertoire diversity, by inverse Simpson index, was decreased in IBD patients compared with their healthy co-twins. Compared with healthy twins, IBD patients had fewer clonotypes in common with other individuals, a difference most pronounced in patients showing signs of disease activity. The analysis was unable to tell apart different T cell subtypes. The results gave no support for a single strong signal or clonotype linked to IBD. Differing immunosuppressive treatments among patients may have added background noise and inter-individual variability to the repertoires. No difference in repertoire similarity was observed between concordant and discordant twins, possibly owing to limited statistical power.

The CDR3 goes from the cysteine to the phenylalanine over 15 residues. No DNA appears here. The CDR1 and CDR2 encoded by the germline V gene are SGHTA and FQGNSA. The method behind the library was 5' RACE. Preparation of each TCR library used around 3.5 ug of total RNA. cDNA was synthesized with SMARTScribe reverse transcriptase in eight separate reactions per sample. Unique molecular identifiers containing a 6-nucleotide sample barcode were introduced through template switching during cDNA synthesis. TCRalpha and TCRbeta cDNA was amplified by two nested PCRs of 16 and 9 cycles, with bead purification after each PCR. Before amplification, the cDNA was both treated with uracil DNA-glycosylase and purified with the QIAquick PCR purification kit. The second PCR added Illumina TruSeq-compatible adapters along with sample-specific barcodes. TapeStation and Qubit were used to check library quality and concentration, and 4 to 6 ng of each library was pooled. Pooled libraries were sequenced on an Illumina HiSeq2500 single-index Rapid Run with 2 x 100 bp reads and custom sequencing primers. The study's processing was this. UMI-based consensus assembly with MiGEC version 1.2.6 was used to correct PCR and sequencing errors. V(D)J alignment, clonotype assembly and CDR3 extraction were performed with MiXCR version 2.1.1. To normalise gene usage, clonotype sharing and MAIT/NKT TCR abundance, the top 1000, 10 000 and 20 000 clonotypes in each sample were analysed. After downsampling to 27 000 UMIs, diversity was calculated as the inverse Simpson index using the vegan R package. Paired Mann-Whitney U tests on discordant twin pairs were used, with Benjamini-Hochberg multiple-testing correction. TCRdb reanalyzed the reads, keeping one entry per CDR3 protein sequence and omitting DNA. None of the V and J calls come from the authors' own analysis; TCRdb made them. The table held for this sample gives approximately 340,000 distinct CDR3 sequences. The biggest ten clones account for over 2% of the sample.

From each donor, an approximately 2.3 ml peripheral blood sample was collected into PAXgene tubes and kept at -80 degrees C. Without any T cell sorting, total RNA was extracted from whole blood using the PAXgene blood miRNA kit on an automated QIAcube. Peripheral blood from monozygotic twin pairs concordant or discordant for inflammatory bowel disease was subjected to deep TCRalpha and TCRbeta repertoire profiling with unique molecular barcoding. Smoking habits were recorded for all twin pairs, and individuals were classified as current, former or never smokers. The specimen was blood. Rearrangement joined TRBV7-2 to TRBJ2-1. This receptor was obtained from a human donor with ulcerative colitis or Crohn's disease, or a healthy co-twin of an affected twin (not recorded which). CDR3 region: CASSLEGRTYNEQFF.